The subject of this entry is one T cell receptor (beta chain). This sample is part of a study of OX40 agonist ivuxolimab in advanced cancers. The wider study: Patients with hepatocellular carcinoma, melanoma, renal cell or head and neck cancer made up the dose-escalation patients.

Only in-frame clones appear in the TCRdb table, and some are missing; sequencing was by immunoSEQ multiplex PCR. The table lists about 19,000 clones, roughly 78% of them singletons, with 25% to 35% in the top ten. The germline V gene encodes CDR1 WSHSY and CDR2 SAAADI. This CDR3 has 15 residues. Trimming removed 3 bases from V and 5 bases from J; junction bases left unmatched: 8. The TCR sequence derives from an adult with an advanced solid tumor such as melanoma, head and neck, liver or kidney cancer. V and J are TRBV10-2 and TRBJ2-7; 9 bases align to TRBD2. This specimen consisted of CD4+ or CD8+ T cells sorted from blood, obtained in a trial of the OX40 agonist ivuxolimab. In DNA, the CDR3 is TGCGCCAGCAGTGATAGCGGGAGTGACTGGGACGAGCAGTACTTC. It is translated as CASSDSGSDWDEQYF.